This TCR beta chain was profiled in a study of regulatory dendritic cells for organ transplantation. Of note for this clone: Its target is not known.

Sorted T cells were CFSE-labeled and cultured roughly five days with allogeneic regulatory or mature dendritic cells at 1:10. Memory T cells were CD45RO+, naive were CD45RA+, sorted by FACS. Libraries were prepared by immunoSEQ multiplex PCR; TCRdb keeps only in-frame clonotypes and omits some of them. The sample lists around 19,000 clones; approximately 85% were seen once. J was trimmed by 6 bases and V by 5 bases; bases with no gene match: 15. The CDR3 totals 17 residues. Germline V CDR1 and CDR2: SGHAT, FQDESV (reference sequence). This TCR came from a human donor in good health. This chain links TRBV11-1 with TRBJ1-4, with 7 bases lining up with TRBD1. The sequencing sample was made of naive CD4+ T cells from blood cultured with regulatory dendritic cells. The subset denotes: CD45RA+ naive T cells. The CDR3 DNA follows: TGTGCCAGCAGCCGGGACAGCCAACCGCATGTCTATGAAAAACTGTTTTTT. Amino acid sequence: CASSRDSQPHVYEKLFF.